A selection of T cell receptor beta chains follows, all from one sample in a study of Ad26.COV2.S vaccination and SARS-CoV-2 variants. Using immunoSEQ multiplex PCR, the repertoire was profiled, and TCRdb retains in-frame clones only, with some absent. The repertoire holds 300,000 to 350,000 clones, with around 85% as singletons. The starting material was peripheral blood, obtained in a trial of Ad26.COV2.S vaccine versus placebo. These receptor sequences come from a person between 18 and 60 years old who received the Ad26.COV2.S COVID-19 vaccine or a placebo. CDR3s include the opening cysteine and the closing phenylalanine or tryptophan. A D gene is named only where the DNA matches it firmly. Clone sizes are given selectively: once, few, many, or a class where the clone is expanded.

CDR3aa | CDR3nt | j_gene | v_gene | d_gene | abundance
CASSQQGTDRRGYGYTF | TGTGCCAGCAGCCAACAAGGGACAGACCGTCGTGGCTATGGCTACACCTTC | TRBJ1-2 | TRBV3-1/TRBV3-2 | TRBD1 | -
CSVSGGGQPQHF | TGCAGCGTTTCGGGGGGTGGTCAGCCCCAGCATTTT | TRBJ1-5 | TRBV29-1 | - | once
CASSSGRGGEQFF | TGTGCCAGCAGCTCTGGTCGAGGGGGTGAGCAGTTCTTC | TRBJ2-1 | TRBV7-6 | - | once
CASSQGIRRQGQETQYF | TGTGCCAGCAGCCAAGGGATAAGGCGACAGGGACAAGAGACCCAGTACTTC | TRBJ2-5 | TRBV4-2 | TRBD1 | few
CASGLVHGGPPYEQYF | TGTGCTAGTGGTTTGGTACACGGGGGGCCTCCCTACGAGCAGTACTTC | TRBJ2-7 | TRBV12-5 | - | -
CASSLAGGGNTQYF | TGTGCCAGCAGTTTAGCGGGGGGTGGAAATACGCAGTATTTT | TRBJ2-3 | TRBV28 | TRBD2 | -
CASSASRQGFNEQFF | TGTGCCAGCAGCGCATCCCGACAGGGGTTCAATGAGCAGTTCTTC | TRBJ2-1 | TRBV5-4 | TRBD1 | -
CASSIRGRGNTGELFF | TGTGCCAGTAGTATAAGGGGCAGGGGGAACACCGGGGAGCTGTTTTTT | TRBJ2-2 | TRBV19 | - | once
CASSRPNNEKLFF | TGTGCCAGCTCCCGTCCCAATAATGAAAAACTGTTTTTT | TRBJ1-4 | TRBV18 | - | -
CASSPLGAGEKLFF | TGTGCCAGCAGCCCACTCGGGGCGGGAGAAAAACTGTTTTTT | TRBJ1-4 | TRBV7-9 | - | -
CASRLRGSEVYYGYTF | TGTGCCAGCCGCCTCAGGGGTTCTGAAGTTTACTATGGCTACACCTTC | TRBJ1-2 | TRBV27 | - | -
CASSQGHPREVKTEAFF | TGTGCCAGCAGCCAAGGCCACCCCAGGGAGGTAAAAACTGAAGCTTTCTTT | TRBJ1-1 | TRBV3-1/TRBV3-2 | - | -
CASSFSAGNGYTF | TGTGCCAGCAGTTTCTCTGCGGGGAATGGCTACACCTTC | TRBJ1-2 | TRBV28 | - | -
CASSQGGVYEQYF | TGTGCCAGCAGCCAAGGAGGGGTGTACGAGCAGTACTTC | TRBJ2-7 | TRBV7-9 | - | -
CASSENYEQYF | TGTGCCAGCAGTGAGAACTACGAGCAGTACTTC | TRBJ2-7 | TRBV6-1 | - | once
CASSADRGNTIYF | TGTGCCAGCAGCGCGGACCGCGGGAACACCATATATTTT | TRBJ1-3 | TRBV5-8 | - | -
CSVASPSTDTQYF | TGCAGCGTTGCCAGCCCTAGCACAGATACGCAGTATTTT | TRBJ2-3 | TRBV29-1 | - | few
CASSLWGGHGYTF | TGTGCCAGCAGCTTATGGGGGGGTCATGGCTACACCTTC | TRBJ1-2 | TRBV7-2 | - | many
CASSRGLRGVLTDTQYF | TGCGCCAGCAGCCGGGGACTCCGAGGGGTCCTCACAGATACGCAGTATTTT | TRBJ2-3 | TRBV4-1 | - | -
CASSLSGGLSHGYTF | TGTGCCAGCAGTTTATCGGGGGGGCTGTCTCATGGCTACACCTTC | TRBJ1-2 | TRBV27 | - | -
CASSQGQGSHNEQFF | TGTGCCAGCAGCCAAGGGCAGGGGTCCCACAATGAGCAGTTCTTC | TRBJ2-1 | TRBV14 | - | once
CASSPGGGGQFF | TGTGCCAGCAGCCCCGGGGGGGGCGGGCAGTTCTTC | TRBJ2-1 | TRBV13 | TRBD2 | -
CASSLIQMASTEAFF | TGTGCCAGCAGCTTAATACAAATGGCCAGCACTGAAGCTTTCTTT | TRBJ1-1 | TRBV7-3 | - | few
CASRRGQGEGNSPLHF | TGTGCCAGTAGAAGGGGACAGGGAGAGGGGAATTCACCCCTCCACTTT | TRBJ1-6 | TRBV19 | TRBD1 | few
CASGGNEQYF | TGTGCCAGCGGGGGGAACGAGCAGTACTTC | TRBJ2-7 | TRBV28 | - | few
CASSFGGSPDTQYF | TGCGCCAGCAGCTTTGGGGGGAGCCCAGATACGCAGTATTTT | TRBJ2-3 | TRBV5-1 | - | -
CASSPQGEGTEAFF | TGTGCCAGCAGCCCCCAGGGAGAGGGGACTGAAGCTTTCTTT | TRBJ1-1 | TRBV7-9 | - | -
CASSQGYGNSPLHF | TGTGCCAGCAGCCAGGGTTATGGAAATTCACCCCTCCACTTT | TRBJ1-6 | TRBV5-8 | - | -
CASSLDRVPPYEQYF | TGCGCCAGCAGCTTAGACAGGGTCCCTCCCTACGAGCAGTACTTC | TRBJ2-7 | TRBV5-1 | TRBD1 | few
CASSPLYSNYGYTF | TGTGCCAGTAGTCCACTGTACAGCAACTATGGCTACACCTTC | TRBJ1-2 | TRBV19 | - | -
CASTVAGSGYEQYF | TGTGCCAGCACCGTAGCGGGGTCCGGCTACGAGCAGTACTTC | TRBJ2-7 | TRBV2 | TRBD2 | -
CASSFLGNQPQHF | TGTGCCAGCAGTTTCTTGGGAAATCAGCCCCAGCATTTT | TRBJ1-5 | TRBV12-3/TRBV12-4 | - | once
CASNLGGAVEQYF | TGTGCCAGCAATCTAGGGGGGGCGGTCGAGCAGTACTTC | TRBJ2-7 | TRBV7-9 | - | -
CASSPTVGAGTEAFF | TGTGCCAGCAGCCCAACGGTGGGGGCCGGCACTGAAGCTTTCTTT | TRBJ1-1 | TRBV7-6 | - | once
CASSRLAGASYEQYF | TGTGCCAGCAGCCGTCTGGCGGGGGCATCCTACGAGCAGTACTTC | TRBJ2-7 | TRBV28 | - | -
CASKPRTGSYEQYF | TGTGCCAGCAAACCGAGAACAGGTTCCTACGAGCAGTACTTC | TRBJ2-7 | TRBV11-1 | - | -
CSASELTGIEKLFF | TGCAGTGCTAGTGAATTAACAGGGATCGAAAAACTGTTTTTT | TRBJ1-4 | TRBV20-1 | - | -
CATSGGTGGVYEQYF | TGTGCCACCAGTGGCGGGACAGGGGGCGTCTACGAGCAGTACTTC | TRBJ2-7 | TRBV24-1 | TRBD1 | -
CASSLDVAGYNSPLHF | TGTGCCAGCTCACTCGACGTGGCAGGCTATAATTCACCCCTCCACTTT | TRBJ1-6 | TRBV18 | - | -
CASSHTGTPTGELFF | TGTGCCAGCAGTCATACCGGGACACCGACCGGGGAGCTGTTTTTT | TRBJ2-2 | TRBV7-9 | - | many
CASSLSPGQGSREQYF | TGCGCCAGCAGCTTGTCTCCAGGACAGGGTTCCCGCGAGCAGTACTTC | TRBJ2-7 | TRBV5-1 | TRBD1 | -
CASSLARGGAGNTQYF | TGCGCCAGCAGCTTGGCGCGCGGGGGGGCCGGGAATACGCAGTATTTT | TRBJ2-3 | TRBV5-1 | TRBD2 | -
CASSSIRRVEADTQYF | TGTGCCAGCAGTTCGATCAGGAGGGTAGAGGCAGATACGCAGTATTTT | TRBJ2-3 | TRBV28 | - | -
CASSGGTGRNYGYTF | TGTGCCAGCAGCGGGGGGACAGGGAGGAACTATGGCTACACCTTC | TRBJ1-2 | TRBV5-6 | TRBD1 | -
CASSANPGGTEETQYF | TGTGCCAGCAGCGCCAATCCAGGCGGGACGGAAGAGACCCAGTACTTC | TRBJ2-5 | TRBV9 | - | -
CAVRGGQDYEQYF | TGTGCCGTACGGGGGGGACAGGACTACGAGCAGTACTTC | TRBJ2-7 | TRBV11-2 | - | -
CASSLGGLRSGNTIYF | TGTGCCAGCAGCTTAGGAGGGCTCCGCTCTGGAAACACCATATATTTT | TRBJ1-3 | TRBV7-2 | - | -
CASSSGTGGGETQYF | TGTGCCAGCAGCTCCGGGACAGGGGGCGGGGAGACCCAGTACTTC | TRBJ2-5 | TRBV3-1/TRBV3-2 | TRBD1 | -
CASSPAGGRTGNEQFF | TGCGCCAGCAGCCCAGCGGGGGGGAGAACGGGGAATGAGCAGTTCTTC | TRBJ2-1 | TRBV5-1 | TRBD2 | -
CASSLSTSGDSYNEQFF | TGTGCCAGCAGTTTATCAACTAGCGGGGACTCCTACAATGAGCAGTTCTTC | TRBJ2-1 | TRBV28 | TRBD2 | once
CASSLDPSSELFF | TGCGCCAGCAGCTTGGATCCCTCGTCGGAGCTGTTTTTT | TRBJ2-2 | TRBV5-1 | - | -
CASSILIRGAGTDTQYF | TGTGCCAGTAGTATTTTGATTCGGGGGGCTGGCACAGATACGCAGTATTTT | TRBJ2-3 | TRBV19 | - | -
CASSPFRGMNTEAFF | TGTGCCAGTAGCCCCTTCCGGGGGATGAACACTGAAGCTTTCTTT | TRBJ1-1 | TRBV19 | - | -
CASSEDGTDKNIQYF | TGTGCCAGCAGCGAGGACGGGACAGACAAAAACATTCAGTACTTC | TRBJ2-4 | TRBV5-8 | TRBD1 | -
CASSHSNGNSPLHF | TGCGCCAGCAGCCACTCTAACGGGAATTCACCCCTCCACTTT | TRBJ1-6 | TRBV4-1 | - | -
CAISESFGQGANEQYF | TGTGCCATCAGTGAGTCGTTTGGGCAGGGGGCGAACGAGCAGTACTTC | TRBJ2-7 | TRBV10-3 | TRBD1 | -
CASTRLAGGLETQYF | TGTGCCAGCACCCGACTAGCGGGGGGGCTGGAGACCCAGTACTTC | TRBJ2-5 | TRBV6-5 | TRBD2 | -